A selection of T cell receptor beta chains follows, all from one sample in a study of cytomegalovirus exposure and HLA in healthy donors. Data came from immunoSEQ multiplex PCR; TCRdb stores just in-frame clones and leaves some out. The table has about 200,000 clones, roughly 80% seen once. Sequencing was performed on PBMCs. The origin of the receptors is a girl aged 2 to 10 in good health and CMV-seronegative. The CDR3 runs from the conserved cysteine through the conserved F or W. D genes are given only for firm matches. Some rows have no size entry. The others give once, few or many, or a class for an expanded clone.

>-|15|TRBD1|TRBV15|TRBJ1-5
TGTGCCACCAGCAGAGTAGGACAGGGATCCCAGCCCCAGCATTTT
CATSRVGQGSQPQHF
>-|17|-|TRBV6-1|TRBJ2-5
TGTGCCAGCAGTGAAAGTCTCGGTGGGCGGGGTATGGGGACCCAGTACTTC
CASSESLGGRGMGTQYF
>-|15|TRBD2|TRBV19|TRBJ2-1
TGTGCCAGTAGTAATAGACTAGCGGGAGGCAATGAGCAGTTCTTC
CASSNRLAGGNEQFF
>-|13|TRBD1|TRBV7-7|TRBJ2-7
TGTGCCAGCAGCCCGGGACAGGACTACGAGCAGTACTTC
CASSPGQDYEQYF
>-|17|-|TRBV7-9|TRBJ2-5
TGTGCCAGCAGCTTAGCGTTCGGACACCCCAGGCAAGAGACCCAGTACTTC
CASSLAFGHPRQETQYF
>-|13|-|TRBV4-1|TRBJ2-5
TGCGCCAGCAGCCAAGCGGGAAGGGAGACCCAGTACTTC
CASSQAGRETQYF
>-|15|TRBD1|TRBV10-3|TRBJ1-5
TGTGCCATCAGGCAGGGGGGTGGTAGCAATCAGCCCCAGCATTTT
CAIRQGGGSNQPQHF
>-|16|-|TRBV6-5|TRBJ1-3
TGTGCCAGCAGTTACGCGGAAGCCGGCTCTGGAAACACCATATATTTT
CASSYAEAGSGNTIYF
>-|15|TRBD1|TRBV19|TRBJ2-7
TGTGCCAGTAGTGCCTGGACAGGGACAGACTACGAGCAGTACTTC
CASSAWTGTDYEQYF
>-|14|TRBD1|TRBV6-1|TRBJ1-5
TGTGCCAGCAGCCTCGACAGGGGCAATCAGCCCCAGCATTTT
CASSLDRGNQPQHF
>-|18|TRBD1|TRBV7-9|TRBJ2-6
TGTGCCAGCAGCTCCTCCAGGGACAGGTTCTCTGGGGCCAACGTCCTGACTTTC
CASSSSRDRFSGANVLTF
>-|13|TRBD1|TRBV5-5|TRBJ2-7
TGTGCCAGCAGCCGACAGGGAGACTACGAGCAGTACTTC
CASSRQGDYEQYF
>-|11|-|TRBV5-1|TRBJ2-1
TGCGCCAGCAGCCTCGACAATGAGCAGTTCTTC
CASSLDNEQFF
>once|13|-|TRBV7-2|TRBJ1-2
TGTGCCAGCAGCTTAAGACAGAACTATGGCTACACCTTC
CASSLRQNYGYTF
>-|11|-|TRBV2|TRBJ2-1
TGTGCCAGCAGCCCCGTGTTTGAGCAGTTCTTC
CASSPVFEQFF
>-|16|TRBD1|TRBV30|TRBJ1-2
TGTGCCTGGAGTGCGGGACAGGGGAGGGGAAACTATGGCTACACCTTC
CAWSAGQGRGNYGYTF
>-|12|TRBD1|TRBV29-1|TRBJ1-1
TGCAGCGTTTTTGGACAGGGGGCTGAAGCTTTCTTT
CSVFGQGAEAFF
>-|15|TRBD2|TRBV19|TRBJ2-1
TGTGCCAGTAGTATTTATAGCGGGGGGGCGAGTGAGCAGTTCTTC
CASSIYSGGASEQFF
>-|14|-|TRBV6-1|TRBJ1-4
TGTGCCAGCAGCGAACCGGGTCATGGGGAAAAACTGTTTTTT
CASSEPGHGEKLFF
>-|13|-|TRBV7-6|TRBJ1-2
TGTGCCAGCAGCTTCGACGGGAACTATGGCTACACCTTC
CASSFDGNYGYTF
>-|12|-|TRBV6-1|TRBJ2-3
TGTGCCAGCAAACTAGCCTCAGATACGCAGTATTTT
CASKLASDTQYF
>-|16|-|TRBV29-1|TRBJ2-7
TGCAGCGTTGAAGACGTGGGAGGAAAGAGCTCCTACGAGCAGTACTTC
CSVEDVGGKSSYEQYF
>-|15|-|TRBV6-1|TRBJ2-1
TGTGCCAGCAGTGAATTCCCCGCCAGTTACAATGAGCAGTTCTTC
CASSEFPASYNEQFF
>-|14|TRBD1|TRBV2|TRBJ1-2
TGTGCCAGCACCCTGGACAGGAGTAACTATGGCTACACCTTC
CASTLDRSNYGYTF
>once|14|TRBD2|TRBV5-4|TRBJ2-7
TGTGCCAGCAGCTTTACTCTAGCGGAGTACGAGCAGTACTTC
CASSFTLAEYEQYF
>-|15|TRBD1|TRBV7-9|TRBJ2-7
TGTGCCAGCAGCTTAGGACAGGGGGCAACCTACGAGCAGTACTTC
CASSLGQGATYEQYF
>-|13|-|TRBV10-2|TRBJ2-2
TGCGCCAGCAGTATTCGGACTACCGGGGAGCTGTTTTTT
CASSIRTTGELFF
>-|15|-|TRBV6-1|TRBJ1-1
TGTGCCAGCAGTGATCGGAGGGCCGCAAACACTGAAGCTTTCTTT
CASSDRRAANTEAFF
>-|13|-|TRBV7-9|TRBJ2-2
TGTGCCAGCAGCTTAGACTTCACCGGGGAGCTGTTTTTT
CASSLDFTGELFF
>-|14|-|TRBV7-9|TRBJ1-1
TGTGCCAGCAGCTTTCGGGCGGGGGGGAGTGAAGCTTTCTTT
CASSFRAGGSEAFF
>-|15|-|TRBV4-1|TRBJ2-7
TGCGCCAGCAGCCAAGCCATACATAGCGGCTACGAGCAGTACTTC
CASSQAIHSGYEQYF
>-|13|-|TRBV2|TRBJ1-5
TGTGCCAGCAGCCGGGGGGGCAATCAGCCCCAGCATTTT
CASSRGGNQPQHF
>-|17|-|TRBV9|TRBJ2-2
TGTGCCAGCAGCTCAAACCCGGAGGAGTCGTCCACCGGGGAGCTGTTTTTT
CASSSNPEESSTGELFF
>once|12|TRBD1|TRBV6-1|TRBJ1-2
TGTGCCAGCGTGACAGGGGCCTATGGCTACACCTTC
CASVTGAYGYTF
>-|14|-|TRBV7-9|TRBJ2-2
TGTGCCAGCAGCTTTTCGAGAGGCGTCGGGGAGCTGTTTTTT
CASSFSRGVGELFF
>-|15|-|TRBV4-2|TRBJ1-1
TGTGCCAGCAGCCAAGAGGGCCAGGGAGGCACTGAAGCTTTCTTT
CASSQEGQGGTEAFF
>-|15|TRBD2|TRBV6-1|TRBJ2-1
TGTGCCAGCAGACCCGGGGATAGCGGGGGGCCCGAGCAGTTCTTC
CASRPGDSGGPEQFF
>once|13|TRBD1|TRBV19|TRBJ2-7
TGTGCCAGTAGTCTTCCAGGGGGCTACGAGCAGTACTTC
CASSLPGGYEQYF
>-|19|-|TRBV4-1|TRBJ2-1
TGCGCCAGCAGCCAAGGCCCCCGTCTTGGGGACAAATCTGTCAATGAGCAGTTCTTC
CASSQGPRLGDKSVNEQFF
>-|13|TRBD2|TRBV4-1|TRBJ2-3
TGCGCCAGCAGCCAGACCGGGACTAGGTCGCAGTATTTT
CASSQTGTRSQYF
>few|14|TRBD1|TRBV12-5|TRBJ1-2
TGTGCTAGTGGTTTTAGCGGGACAGGGGAAGGCTACACCTTC
CASGFSGTGEGYTF
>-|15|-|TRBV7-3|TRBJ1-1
TGTGCCAGCAGCCCTGGAGGTCTGAGGAACACTGAAGCTTTCTTT
CASSPGGLRNTEAFF
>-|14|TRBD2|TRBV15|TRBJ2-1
TGTGCCACCAGCAGAGGGGGGGGAATCAATGAGCAGTTCTTC
CATSRGGGINEQFF
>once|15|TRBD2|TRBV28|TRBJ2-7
TGTGCCAGCACAGGGGGACTAGCGGCAAGTTACGAGCAGTACTTC
CASTGGLAASYEQYF
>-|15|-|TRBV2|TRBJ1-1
TGTGCCAGCAGTGACATCGAGCCGGGGAACACTGAAGCTTTCTTT
CASSDIEPGNTEAFF
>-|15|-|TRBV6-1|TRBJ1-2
TGTGCCAGCAGTGAAGTGCAGGGCTTGGGGTATGGCTACACCTTC
CASSEVQGLGYGYTF
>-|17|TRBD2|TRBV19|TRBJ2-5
TGTGCCAGTAGTATACCACGGCTAGCGGGAAGCCAAGAGACCCAGTACTTC
CASSIPRLAGSQETQYF
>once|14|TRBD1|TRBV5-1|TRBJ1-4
TGCGCCAGCAGCTTGGGACAGGGTAATGAAAAACTGTTTTTT
CASSLGQGNEKLFF
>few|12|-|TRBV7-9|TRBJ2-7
TGTGCCAGCTGCACAGGTCTTCACGAGCAGTACTTC
CASCTGLHEQYF
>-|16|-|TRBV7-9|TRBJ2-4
TGTGCCAGCAGCTTATTACAGGGTCCGGACAAAAACATTCAGTACTTC
CASSLLQGPDKNIQYF
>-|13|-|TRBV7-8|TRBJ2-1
TGTGCCAGCAGAGCAAGTTTCAGGCATGAGCAGTTCTTC
CASRASFRHEQFF
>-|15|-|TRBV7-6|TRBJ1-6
TGTGCCAGCAGCTTAGGGGGAGGGGCGAATTCACCCCTCCACTTT
CASSLGGGANSPLHF
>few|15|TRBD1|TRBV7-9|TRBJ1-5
TGTGCCAGCAGTTTTACAGGGGAGGCCAATCAGCCCCAGCATTTT
CASSFTGEANQPQHF
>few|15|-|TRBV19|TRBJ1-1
TGTGCCAGTAGTATTATCTTTACGGAGTACTCTGAAGCTTTCTTT
CASSIIFTEYSEAFF